This note documents a single TCR beta chain sequence. Its antigen is currently not known. Per-nucleotide qualities are absent, and no much larger clonotype sits a single base away. This sample was included in a study of cytomegalovirus exposure and HLA in healthy donors (dated 2017 in TCRdb). With respect to the entire study: According to an earlier analysis of several hundred of the donors, roughly 180 million T cells yielded over 100 million unique TCR beta sequences and around 300 Gb of sequence data. To decide whether each TCR beta V gene segment behaved as functional or pseudogenic, an earlier analysis of approximately 600 of the donors relied on high-throughput TCR beta sequencing. Donor age, sex, ethnicity and CMV serostatus were collected together with the repertoire data. The study combined high-throughput TCR immunosequencing, statistical association of individual TCRs with disease status, and machine learning to predict cytomegalovirus infection status. A later analysis re-examined previously published TCR beta repertoires from just over 650 donors and added high-resolution HLA genotyping to investigate patterns of TCR occurrence. Typing coverage varied by locus: 629-630 donors for A, B, C, DRB1 and DQB1; roughly 510 for DQA1; approximately 610 for DPA1; fewer than 480 for DPB1. The T cell repertoires of 666 subjects were profiled by immunosequencing and related to cytomegalovirus serostatus. Every discovery cohort repertoire had been produced on one sequencing platform. Of the roughly 410 genotyped donors, over 80% were placed in the genetic ancestry cluster associated with self-reported Caucasian donors. Among some 410 genotyped donors of the cohort, an average of around 240,000 unique TCR beta nucleotide sequences was sequenced per donor, of which roughly 17% were non-productive. HLA typing included class I and class II loci at four-digit resolution. Four to six DR-DQ haplotypes were handled as single units for association and clustering, since linkage in the cohort was strong. In a later genetic analysis, genome-wide SNP genotypes for about 65% of the 666 donors were used, and that subset was treated as a discovery cohort. An early release covering roughly 640 HLA-typed donors comprised 250 to 350 gigabases of sequencing data and around 80 million unique TCR sequences. In addition to the first cohort of approximately 670 subjects, a separate validation cohort of over 90 different subjects was used. The study aimed to test whether cataloging public T cell receptors could reveal signatures of past pathogen exposure. Rather than drawing on any new phenotypic data, the later analysis identified candidate immune exposures from TCR beta sequences and the way those sequences occurred across donors. The paper as a whole reports these results and caveats: According to a later genetic analysis, donors in an Asian-associated ancestry cluster had fewer N-insertions in productive TCRs than the roughly 670-donor mean. A later analysis associated 15,000 to 20,000 TCR beta sequences with specific HLA alleles at a false discovery rate of 0.05. While some public TCRs were present in many individuals, most TCR sequences turned up only very rarely across donors. Only TCR beta chains were sequenced in this cohort, and the absence of alpha or paired-chain data limited detectable features. The sequencing pipeline was judged likely to have produced a cluster of highly shared sequence variants as a technical artifact. According to a later analysis, TCR association rates differed among HLA loci, with DRB1 alleles showing the most associated TCRs and HLA-C alleles showing the fewest. For the cohort, immune exposure information was limited to CMV serostatus. In the study, 150 to 200 TCR beta chains were listed as associated with cytomegalovirus. In both the original and validation cohorts, the classifier was reported to diagnose cytomegalovirus status with high specificity and sensitivity. According to a later analysis, most CMV-associated TCR beta chains appeared to be HLA-restricted, and the HLA associations seemed to be driven largely by CMV exposure. A further reported finding was that TCR beta sequences accurately predicted the HLA-A and HLA-B alleles for most subjects in the first cohort. A later analysis found that HLA-associated TCR beta chains were more clonally expanded and had lower generation probabilities than equally common non-associated chains. In an earlier analysis of 587 of the donors, most TCR beta V segments appeared in productive rearrangements about 87% or about 30% of the time, broadly matching IMGT annotations. A later analysis reported that several top co-occurrence clusters appeared linked to parvovirus B19, influenza, CMV and Epstein-Barr virus. Because HLA typing was unavailable for some donors at each locus, only the typed subset was used in association tests. Because counts were too low, about 17 rarely observed V segments, including chromosome 9 orphons, were excluded from the earlier analysis of 587 of the donors. Assigning TCR associations to individual alleles was difficult when HLA alleles, especially DR and DQ, strongly co-occurred. Sequencing depth was assumed to be roughly uniform across donors in the presence/absence analyses, though that assumption may not hold. V-gene and J-gene trimming of TCR beta chains was associated with a missense DCLRE1C variant in a later genetic analysis, and the association was replicated in an independent cohort. Correlated functional status among segregating V segments might be attributable to linkage disequilibrium, but an unknown experimental factor could not be ruled out. A few of the identified cytomegalovirus-associated TCR beta chains were confirmed in vitro to be specific for cytomegalovirus antigens. Some IMGT-functional V segments, including TRBV6-2 and TRBV6-3, could not be distinguished by the 87-base-pair reads and were therefore excluded. The authors suggested that the approach could potentially be generalized to other disease states and immunological phenotypes.

The CDR3, from cysteine to phenylalanine, totals 16 residues. Kept here is only the CDR3 DNA, which spans 48 bases and is read in frame from base 1. V is cut by 1 base and J by 7 bases, and the space between the germline ends is 20 bases. The germline V gene (reference sequence) yields SEHNR for CDR1 and FQNEAQ for CDR2. The cohort comprised under 700 healthy bone marrow donors. All cohort members were sampled while nominally healthy, although unrecorded immune exposures were likely present. Of the approximately 700 cohort members, approximately 300 had a positive CMV serostatus and 350 to 450 had a negative one, while no CMV serostatus was recorded for the donor. A peripheral blood sample was collected from each donor, and TCR beta sequencing was performed on peripheral blood mononuclear cells. The Qiagen DNeasy Blood Extraction Kit was used to extract genomic DNA from the blood cell samples. Receptors were amplified or captured by the immunoSEQ multiplex PCR assay. A mixture of 60 forward primers for TCR Vbeta segments and 13 reverse primers for TCR Jbeta segments was used in the multiplex PCR. A multiplex PCR assay on genomic DNA amplified the CDR3 region of rearranged TCR beta genes. The amplified TCR beta libraries were sequenced on the Illumina HiSeq System as 87-base-pair reads. On the study's bioinformatics: A later analysis counted some 74 million unique TCR beta chains across the 690 or so repertoires, and 9.5 million to 11 million of these chains were shared by at least two donors. A nearest-neighbor algorithm error-corrected the raw reads and collapsed the reads into unique sequences, merging closely related sequences to remove PCR and sequencing errors. V, D and J gene segments were assigned by aligning CDR3 sequences to IMGT reference sequences. For a sequence to be retained, a match of at least six nucleotides to both a V gene segment and a J gene segment was required. A rearrangement counted as productive if the CDR3 had no stop codons and remained in frame with V and J, and every other rearrangement counted as non-productive. CDR3 was defined according to IMGT convention as the region running from the second conserved V-encoded cysteine to the conserved J-encoded phenylalanine. In an earlier analysis of around 540 of the donors, sequences lacking an unambiguous match to a single V gene segment were excluded. An earlier analysis of 450 to 650 of the donors called V segments functional above 56.7% productive rearrangements and segregating when the between-donor standard deviation exceeded 5%. To diagnose cytomegalovirus status from the catalog of TCR beta chain sequences, a statistical classification framework was built. In a later analysis, V and J genes were assigned by comparing TCR nucleotide sequences against IMGT/GENE-DB human TR gene sequences. In a later analysis, CDR3 sequences and most-parsimonious VDJ recombination scenarios were assigned using the TCRdist pipeline. A later analysis defined each TCR beta chain by its CDR3 amino acid sequence plus V-gene family, and excluded reads lacking a unique V-gene family. In a later analysis, nearly 600 highly shared, low-generation-probability nucleotide sequences were removed to address suspected cross-contamination and a sequencing artifact. In a later analysis, a clonal expansion index for each public chain was calculated from normalized within-repertoire ranks of inferred template counts. A later analysis computed generation probabilities with a VDJ recombination model fitted to out-of-frame rearrangements, and checked the results against IGoR. A later analysis scored TCR-TCR, TCR-HLA and TCR-CMV co-occurrence with hypergeometric tests, applying a repertoire-size bias correction to TCR pairs. False discovery rates were estimated in a later analysis by permuting HLA or CMV assignments 20 times. In a later analysis, co-occurring TCRs were grouped using DBSCAN, and TCRdist sequence similarity was added for clustering within HLA-allele-positive subsets. For co-occurrence clustering, repertoires with fewer than 30,000 or more than 120,000 public chains were excluded, along with five or six repertoires with anomalous nucleotide sharing. TCRdb limited this immuneACCESS table to in-frame rearrangements with V and J called. A share of clones is missing; checked studies link under half to unresolved V genes, and the rest is unexplained. V and J calls and clone size come straight from that table; D and trimming were deduced from the DNA. This sample is represented by over 100,000 clones; 63% of them were singletons. In total, the top ten clones hold 4% to 5.5% of the sample.

This clonotype originated in a human donor in good health. The material sequenced was PBMCs. The rearranged chain carries TRBV7-9 and TRBJ2-7; matching of 6 bases hints at TRBD2 as the D gene. The nucleotide sequence reads TGTGCCAGCAGCTTAGTGGAGGCCGGGAGTTTAGAAGAGCAGTACTTC. It translates as CASSLVEAGSLEEQYF.